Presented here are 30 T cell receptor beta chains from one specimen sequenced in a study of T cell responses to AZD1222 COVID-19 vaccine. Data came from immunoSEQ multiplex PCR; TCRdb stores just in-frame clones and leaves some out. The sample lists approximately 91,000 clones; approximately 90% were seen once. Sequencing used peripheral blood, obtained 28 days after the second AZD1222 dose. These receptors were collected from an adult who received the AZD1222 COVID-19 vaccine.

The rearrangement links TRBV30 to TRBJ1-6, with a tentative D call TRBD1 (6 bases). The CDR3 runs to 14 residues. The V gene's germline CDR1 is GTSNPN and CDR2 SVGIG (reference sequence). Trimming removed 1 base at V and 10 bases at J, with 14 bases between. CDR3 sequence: CAWSGEGDNSPLHF. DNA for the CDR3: TGTGCCTGGAGTGGGGAGGGGGACAACTCACCCCTCCACTTT.

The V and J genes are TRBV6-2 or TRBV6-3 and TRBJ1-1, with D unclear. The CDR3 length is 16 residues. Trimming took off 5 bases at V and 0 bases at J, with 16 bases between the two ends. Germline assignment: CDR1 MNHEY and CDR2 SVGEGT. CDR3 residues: CASSPPPHRVNTEAFF. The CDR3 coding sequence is TGTGCCAGCAGTCCACCCCCCCACCGGGTGAACACTGAAGCTTTCTTT.

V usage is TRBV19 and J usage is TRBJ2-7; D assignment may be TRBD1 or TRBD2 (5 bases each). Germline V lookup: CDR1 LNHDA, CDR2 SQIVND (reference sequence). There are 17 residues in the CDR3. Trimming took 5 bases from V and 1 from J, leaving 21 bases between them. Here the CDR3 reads CASSSRGRFKGSYEQYF. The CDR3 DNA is TGTGCCAGTAGTTCAAGGGGACGCTTCAAGGGGTCCTACGAGCAGTACTTC.

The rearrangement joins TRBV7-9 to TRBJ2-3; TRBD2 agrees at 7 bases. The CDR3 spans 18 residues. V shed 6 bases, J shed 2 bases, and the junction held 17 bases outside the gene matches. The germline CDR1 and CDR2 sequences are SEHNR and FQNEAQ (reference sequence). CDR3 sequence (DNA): TGTGCCAGCAGACCCGGCAGCCGGGCTAGCGGAACCACAGATACGCAGTATTTT. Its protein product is CASRPGSRASGTTDTQYF.

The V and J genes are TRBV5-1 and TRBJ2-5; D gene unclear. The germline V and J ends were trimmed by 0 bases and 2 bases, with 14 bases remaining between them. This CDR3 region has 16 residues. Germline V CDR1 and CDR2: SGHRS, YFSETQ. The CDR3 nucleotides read TGCGCCAGCAGCTTGGGGGGTAGAACCTCTCAAGAGACCCAGTACTTC. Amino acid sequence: CASSLGGRTSQETQYF. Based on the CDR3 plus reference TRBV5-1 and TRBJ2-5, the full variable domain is KAGVTQTPRYLIKTRGQQVTLSCSPISGHRSVSWYQQTPGQGLQFLFEYFSETQRNKGNFPGRFSGRQFSNSRSEMNVSTLELGDSALYLCASSLGGRTSQETQYFGPGTRLLVL.

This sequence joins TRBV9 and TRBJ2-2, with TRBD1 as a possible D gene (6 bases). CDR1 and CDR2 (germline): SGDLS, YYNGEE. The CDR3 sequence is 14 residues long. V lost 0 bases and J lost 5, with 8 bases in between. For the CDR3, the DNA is TGTGCCAGCAGCGTAGGAACAGGGACCGGGGAGCTGTTTTTT. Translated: CASSVGTGTGELFF.

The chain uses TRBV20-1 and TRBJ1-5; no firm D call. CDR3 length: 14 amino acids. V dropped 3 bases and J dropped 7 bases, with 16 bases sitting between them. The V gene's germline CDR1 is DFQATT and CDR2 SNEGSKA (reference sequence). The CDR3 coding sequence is TGCAGTGCTAGTCAGTCGGGGAACGAGCAGCCCCAGCATTTT. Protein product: CSASQSGNEQPQHF.

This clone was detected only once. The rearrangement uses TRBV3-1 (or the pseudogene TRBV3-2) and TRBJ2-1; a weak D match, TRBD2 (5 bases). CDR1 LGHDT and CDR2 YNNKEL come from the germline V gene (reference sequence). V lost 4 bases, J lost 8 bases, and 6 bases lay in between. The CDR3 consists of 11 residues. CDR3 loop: CASSPGDEQFF. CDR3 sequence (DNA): TGTGCCAGCAGCCCCGGGGATGAGCAGTTCTTC.

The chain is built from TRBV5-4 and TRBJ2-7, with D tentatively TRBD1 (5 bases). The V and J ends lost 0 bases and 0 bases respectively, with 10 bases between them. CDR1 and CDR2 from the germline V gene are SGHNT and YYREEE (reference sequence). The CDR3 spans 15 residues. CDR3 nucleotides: TGTGCCAGCAGCTTGGCGCAGGGTGTCTCCTACGAGCAGTACTTC. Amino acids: CASSLAQGVSYEQYF. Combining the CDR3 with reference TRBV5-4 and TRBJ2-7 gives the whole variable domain ETGVTQSPTHLIKTRGQQVTLRCSSQSGHNTVSWYQQALGQGPQFIFQYYREEENGRGNFPPRFSGLQFPNYSSELNVNALELDDSALYLCASSLAQGVSYEQYFGPGTRLTVT.

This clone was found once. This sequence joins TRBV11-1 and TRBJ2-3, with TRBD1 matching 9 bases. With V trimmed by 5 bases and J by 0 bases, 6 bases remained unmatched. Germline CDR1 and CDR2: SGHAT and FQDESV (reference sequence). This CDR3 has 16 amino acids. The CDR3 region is CASSPRGTGSTDTQYF. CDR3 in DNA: TGTGCCAGCAGCCCGCGGGGGACAGGGAGCACAGATACGCAGTATTTT.

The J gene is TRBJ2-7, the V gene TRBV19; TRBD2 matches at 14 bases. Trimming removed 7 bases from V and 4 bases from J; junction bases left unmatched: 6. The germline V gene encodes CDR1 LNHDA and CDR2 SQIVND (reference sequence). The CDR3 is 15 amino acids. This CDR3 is CASMAGTSGSYEQYF. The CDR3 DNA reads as TGTGCCAGTATGGCAGGGACTAGCGGGAGTTACGAGCAGTACTTC.

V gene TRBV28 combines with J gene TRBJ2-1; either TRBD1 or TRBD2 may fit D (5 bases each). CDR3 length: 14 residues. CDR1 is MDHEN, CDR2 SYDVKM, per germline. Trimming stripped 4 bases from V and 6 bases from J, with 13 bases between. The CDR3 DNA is TGTGCCAGCAGTTCCGGGACGTACCGCAATGAGCAGTTCTTC. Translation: CASSSGTYRNEQFF.

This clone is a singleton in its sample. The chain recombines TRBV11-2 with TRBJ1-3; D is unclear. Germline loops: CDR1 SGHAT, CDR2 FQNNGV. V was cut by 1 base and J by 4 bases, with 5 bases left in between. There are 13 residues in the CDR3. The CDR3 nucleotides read TGTGCCAGCAGCTTAGGACTGGGAAACACCATATATTTT. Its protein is CASSLGLGNTIYF.

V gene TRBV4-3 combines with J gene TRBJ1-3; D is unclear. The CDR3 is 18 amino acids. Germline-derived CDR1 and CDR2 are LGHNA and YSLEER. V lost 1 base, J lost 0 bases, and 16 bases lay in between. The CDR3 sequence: CASSQAAALGTSGNTIYF. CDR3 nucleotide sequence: TGCGCCAGCAGCCAAGCCGCAGCCTTGGGAACCTCTGGAAACACCATATATTTT.

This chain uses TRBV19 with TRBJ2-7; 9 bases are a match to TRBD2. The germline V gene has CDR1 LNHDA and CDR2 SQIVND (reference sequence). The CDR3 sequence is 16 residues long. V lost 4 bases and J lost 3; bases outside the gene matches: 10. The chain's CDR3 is CASSTKAGGGGYEQYF. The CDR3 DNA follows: TGTGCCAGTAGTACCAAAGCGGGAGGCGGGGGCTACGAGCAGTACTTC.

In DNA form, the CDR3 reads TGTGCCTGGAGACAGGGGGACAATCAGCCCCAGCATTTT. Encoded protein: CAWRQGDNQPQHF. The chain employs TRBV30 and TRBJ1-5, with 8 bases identical to TRBD1. This CDR3 region has 13 residues. V lost 3 bases, J lost 3 bases, and 1 base stayed unmatched. Germline lookup yields CDR1 GTSNPN and CDR2 SVGIG (reference sequence).

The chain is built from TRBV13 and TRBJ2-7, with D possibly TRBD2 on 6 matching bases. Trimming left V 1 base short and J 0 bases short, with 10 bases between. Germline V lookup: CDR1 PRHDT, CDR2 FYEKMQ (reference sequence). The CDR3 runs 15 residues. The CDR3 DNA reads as TGTGCCAGCAGCTTAGCGAGCGGGCACTCCTACGAGCAGTACTTC. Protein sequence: CASSLASGHSYEQYF.

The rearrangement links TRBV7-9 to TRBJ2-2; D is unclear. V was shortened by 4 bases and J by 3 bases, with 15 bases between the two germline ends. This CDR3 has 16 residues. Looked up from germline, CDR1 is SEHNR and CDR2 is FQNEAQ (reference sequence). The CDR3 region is CASSSPANRDTGELFF. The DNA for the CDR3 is TGTGCCAGCAGCTCTCCGGCGAACCGGGACACCGGGGAGCTGTTTTTT.

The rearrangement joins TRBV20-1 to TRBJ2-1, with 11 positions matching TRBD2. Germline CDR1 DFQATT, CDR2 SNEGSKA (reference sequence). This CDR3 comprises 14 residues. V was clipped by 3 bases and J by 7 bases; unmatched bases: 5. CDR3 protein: CSASMASGRNEQFF. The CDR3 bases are TGCAGTGCTAGTATGGCTAGCGGGAGGAATGAGCAGTTCTTC.

CDR3 nucleotide sequence: TGCGCCAGCAGGATAGGTAGCGGATCCCCTCAAGAGACCCAGTACTTC. It encodes CASRIGSGSPQETQYF. The gene calls are TRBV5-1 and TRBJ2-5, with D perhaps TRBD2 (6 bases). Trimming left V 5 bases short and J 2 bases short, with 19 bases between. The CDR3 extends over 16 amino acids. Looked up from germline, CDR1 is SGHRS and CDR2 is YFSETQ.

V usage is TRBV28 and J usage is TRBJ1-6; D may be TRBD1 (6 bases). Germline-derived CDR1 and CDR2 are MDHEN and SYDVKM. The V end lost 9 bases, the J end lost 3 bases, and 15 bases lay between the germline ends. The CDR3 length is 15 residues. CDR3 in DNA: TGTGCCAGTAGGGGGGACCCCATCTATAATTCACCCCTCCACTTT. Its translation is CASRGDPIYNSPLHF.

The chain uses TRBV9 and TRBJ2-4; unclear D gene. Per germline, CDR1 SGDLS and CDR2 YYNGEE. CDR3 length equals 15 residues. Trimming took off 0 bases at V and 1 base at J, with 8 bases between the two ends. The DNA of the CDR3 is TGTGCCAGCAGCGTAGCAGATTTGGCCAAAAACATTCAGTACTTC. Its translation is CASSVADLAKNIQYF.

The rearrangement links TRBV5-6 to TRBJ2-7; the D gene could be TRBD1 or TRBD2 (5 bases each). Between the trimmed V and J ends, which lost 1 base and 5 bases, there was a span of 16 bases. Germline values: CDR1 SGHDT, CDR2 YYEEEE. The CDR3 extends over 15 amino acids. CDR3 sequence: CASSLPGTGPDEQYF. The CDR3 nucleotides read TGTGCCAGCAGCTTGCCGGGGACGGGGCCTGACGAGCAGTACTTC.

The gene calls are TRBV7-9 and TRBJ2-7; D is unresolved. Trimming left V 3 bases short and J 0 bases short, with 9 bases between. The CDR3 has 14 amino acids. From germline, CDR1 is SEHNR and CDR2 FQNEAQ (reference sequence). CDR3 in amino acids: CASSFQRSSYEQYF. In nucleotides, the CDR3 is TGTGCCAGCAGCTTTCAGCGTAGCTCCTACGAGCAGTACTTC.

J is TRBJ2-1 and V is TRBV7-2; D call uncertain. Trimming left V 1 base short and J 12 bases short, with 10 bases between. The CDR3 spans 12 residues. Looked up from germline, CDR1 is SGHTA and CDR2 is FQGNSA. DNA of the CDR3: TGTGCCAGCAGCTTAGTGGGTTTGGGGCAGTTCTTC. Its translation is CASSLVGLGQFF.

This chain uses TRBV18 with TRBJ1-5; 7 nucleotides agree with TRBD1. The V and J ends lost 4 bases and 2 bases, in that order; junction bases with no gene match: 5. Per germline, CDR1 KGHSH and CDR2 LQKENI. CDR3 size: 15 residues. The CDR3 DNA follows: TGTGCCAGCTCACGACAGGGCTCGGGCAATCAGCCCCAGCATTTT. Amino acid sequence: CASSRQGSGNQPQHF.

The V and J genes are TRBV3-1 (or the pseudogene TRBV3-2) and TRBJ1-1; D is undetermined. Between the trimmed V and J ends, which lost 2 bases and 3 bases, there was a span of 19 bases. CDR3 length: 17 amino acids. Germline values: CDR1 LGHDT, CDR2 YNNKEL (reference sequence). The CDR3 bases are TGTGCCAGCAGCCAAACCCTGGACGGTCCCGGCGACACTGAAGCTTTCTTT. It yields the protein CASSQTLDGPGDTEAFF.

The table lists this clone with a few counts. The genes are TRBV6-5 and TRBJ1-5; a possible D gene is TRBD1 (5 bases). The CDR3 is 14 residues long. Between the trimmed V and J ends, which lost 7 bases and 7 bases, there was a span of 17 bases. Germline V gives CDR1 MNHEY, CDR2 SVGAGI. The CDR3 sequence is CASTEGREAQPQHF. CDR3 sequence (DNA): TGTGCCAGCACCGAAGGCAGGGAGGCCCAGCCCCAGCATTTT.

The CDR3 DNA reads as TGTGCCAGCAGCTTAGTGGTCCAGGGAAGGCTGTTTTTT. It specifies CASSLVVQGRLFF. This sequence joins TRBV7-9 and TRBJ1-4; possible D gene TRBD1, 5 bases. The CDR3 has 13 residues. The ends were cut back, 1 base at V and 14 bases at J, with 14 bases in the middle. In germline, CDR1 is SEHNR, CDR2 FQNEAQ (reference sequence). The entire variable domain, with the rest obtained from reference TRBV7-9 and TRBJ1-4, is as follows: DTGVSQNPRHKITKRGQNVTFRCDPISEHNRLYWYRQTLGQGPEFLTYFQNEAQLEKSRLLSDRFSAERPKGSFSTLEIQRTEQGDSAMYLCASSLVVQGRLFFGSGTQLSVL.

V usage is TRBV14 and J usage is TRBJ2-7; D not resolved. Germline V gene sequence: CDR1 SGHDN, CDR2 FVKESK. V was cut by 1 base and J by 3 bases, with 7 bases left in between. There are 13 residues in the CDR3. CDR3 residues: CASSQVGRYEQYF. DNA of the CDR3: TGTGCCAGCAGCCAAGTAGGACGCTACGAGCAGTACTTC.